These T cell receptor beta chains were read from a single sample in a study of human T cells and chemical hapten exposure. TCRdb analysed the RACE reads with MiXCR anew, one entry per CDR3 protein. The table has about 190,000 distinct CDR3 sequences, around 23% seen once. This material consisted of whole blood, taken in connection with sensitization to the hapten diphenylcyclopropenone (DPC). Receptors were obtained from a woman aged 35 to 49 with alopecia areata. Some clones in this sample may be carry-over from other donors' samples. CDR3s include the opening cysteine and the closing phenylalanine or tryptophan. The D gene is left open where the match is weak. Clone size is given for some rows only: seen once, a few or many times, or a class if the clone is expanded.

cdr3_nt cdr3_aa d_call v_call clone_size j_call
TGCAGTGCTATACCGGGACAGGGGCTCTACTCTGGAAACACCATATATTTT CSAIPGQGLYSGNTIYF TRBD1 TRBV20-1 - TRBJ1-3
TGCAGCGTTGGGGAATCTGGGGCCAACGTCCTGACTTTC CSVGESGANVLTF - TRBV29-1 few TRBJ2-6
TGCGCCAGCAGTGACGGGACCCAGTACTTC CASSDGTQYF - TRBV10-2 - TRBJ2-5
TGCGCCAGCAGCCAAGAAGGGACTAGCGGGATTAATGAGCAGTTCTTC CASSQEGTSGINEQFF TRBD2 TRBV4-3 many TRBJ2-1
TGTGCCAGTCGACTATCGAGCTCCTACAATGAGCAGTTCTTC CASRLSSSYNEQFF - TRBV12-3/TRBV12-4 few TRBJ2-1
TGTGCCAGCAGAGAAGGACTAGCCGAGTTCGAGCAGTACTTC CASREGLAEFEQYF TRBD2 TRBV6-5 - TRBJ2-7
TGCAGCGCTGCATCCCGCTATGGCTACACCTTC CSAASRYGYTF - TRBV29-1 - TRBJ1-2
TGCAGCGTTGACTTAGGCCTTGGAAACACCATATATTTT CSVDLGLGNTIYF - TRBV29-1 - TRBJ1-3
TGCGCCAGCAGCCAGGGGACAGGGGACTCCTACGAGCAGTACTTC CASSQGTGDSYEQYF TRBD1 TRBV4-3 few TRBJ2-7
TGTGCCAGCACCGGCAAAAACATTCAGTACTTC CASTGKNIQYF - TRBV2 few TRBJ2-4
TGTGCCAGCAGTGGGGGACAGAGGCTGAGCAATCAGCCCCAGCATTTT CASSGGQRLSNQPQHF TRBD1 TRBV6-4 few TRBJ1-5
TGTGCCAGCTCACGCGATCTAGCGGGGACAGATACGCAGTATTTT CASSRDLAGTDTQYF TRBD2 TRBV18 many TRBJ2-3
TGTGCCAGCAGCTTCTCAGAGTACAATGAGCAGTTCTTC CASSFSEYNEQFF - TRBV11-1 few TRBJ2-1
TGCAGCGCCCGGGACCGAGCCTACGAGCAGTACTTC CSARDRAYEQYF - TRBV29-1 many TRBJ2-7
TGCAGTGCTAGAACCCTAGCGGGAGGTAGTGAGCAGTTCTTC CSARTLAGGSEQFF TRBD2 TRBV20-1 few TRBJ2-1
TGTGCCATCAGTCGGGATGTGAACACTGAAGCTTTCTTT CAISRDVNTEAFF - TRBV10-3 few TRBJ1-1
TGTGCCATCAGTGCTCCTCGGGGGGCTGCAGATACGCAGTATTTT CAISAPRGAADTQYF - TRBV10-3 few TRBJ2-3
TGTGCCAGCAGACCGTCCGGACAGGGGTCACCCCTCCACTTT CASRPSGQGSPLHF TRBD1 TRBV7-3 - TRBJ1-6
TGTGCCATCAGTGGGGTACAAGAGACAGGGAGGTTGACCTACGAGCAGTACTTC CAISGVQETGRLTYEQYF - TRBV10-3 - TRBJ2-7